This TCR beta chain emerged from a study of T-cell reconstitution after alpha-beta-depleted transplantation in children. Study outcomes and limitations: As was reported, about two months after transplant, alpha-beta T cells came from several hundred expanded graft clones. Counts and diversity of T cells one year after transplant came mostly from newly produced T cells. Surviving recipient T cells and thymic progenitors accounted for the high day-60 TCRbeta diversity observed in some patients.

Germline V gene sequence: CDR1 MDHEN, CDR2 SYDVKM. This CDR3 has 14 residues. V lost 2 bases and J lost 4, with 11 bases in between. The library targeted TCRbeta and was prepared with unique molecular identifiers. TCRdb re-called the PCR reads with MiXCR, one entry per CDR3 protein. The sample gives fewer than 450,000 distinct CDR3 sequences, under 20% of which show up once; approximately 38% is in the top ten. In this sample, this clonotype turned up many times. Its specificity is not known. The chain is built from TRBV28 and TRBJ1-1, with D hard to call. This TCR came from a male patient aged 2-15 years who had a stem cell transplant for acute lymphoblastic leukemia, so the T cells may come from the graft donor. The material sequenced was PBMCs, mostly from graft donor cells, taken 360 days after TCRalphabeta/CD19-depleted stem cell transplant. Here the CDR3 reads CASSLRERVTEAFF. The CDR3 DNA reads TGTGCCAGCAGTTTAAGAGAAAGGGTCACTGAAGCTTTCTTT.